This T cell receptor (beta chain) was observed in a study of blood T cells in healthy people across ages. For the second PCR, which ran for about 6 to 11 cycles, a sample-barcoded 5' primer and a J-beta primer mix were used. Sequencing of every sample gave 2.5 million or more CDR3-containing paired-end reads. TCRdb reprocessed the 5' RACE reads via MiXCR and lists one record per CDR3 protein. Seen here are roughly 1.7 million distinct CDR3 sequences, roughly 30% observed once, and the top ten hold around 11%. The sample holds a few counts of this clonotype. The junction departs from the called germline gene at one end, perhaps through a read error. The CDR3 length is 13 residues. Germline V gives CDR1 SQVTM, CDR2 ANQGSEA.

The sequenced sample was blood. This sequence was found in a woman aged 30 to 39 in good health. The genes are TRBV29-1 and TRBJ2-1; weak D call: TRBD1 (5 bases). The DNA for the CDR3 is TGCAGCGTTGAAGGGGGCTCCTACGATGAGCAGTTCTTC. It translates to CSVEGGSYDEQFF.